This T cell receptor beta chain is drawn from a study of immune evolution from preneoplasia to lung adenocarcinoma. Findings and limits, study-wide: Later-stage lesions seemingly showed higher T cell density and diversity than normal lung. From normal lung to invasive adenocarcinoma, top clone frequencies appeared to decrease.

The CDR3 covers 16 residues. In germline, CDR1 is SGHTA, CDR2 FQGNSA. Trimming stripped 1 base from V and 3 bases from J, with 16 bases between. Patients had resection in Japan or China between 2014 and 2017. Histologic diagnosis was independently verified by two lung pathologists. Of note for this clone: The antigen is undetermined.

Profiling relied on immunoSEQ multiplex PCR, and the TCRdb table lists in-frame clones only, not all of them. The sample holds some 1,200 clones; over 75% are singletons and the top ten take 27%. The genes are TRBV7-2 and TRBJ2-7; D is possibly TRBD1 (7 bases). The sequencing input was FFPE adjacent normal lung tissue. This receptor was taken from a person between 55 and 69 years old with lung adenocarcinoma. In DNA, the CDR3 is TGTGCCAGCAGCTTAGTATCGGCAGGGGGGAGCTACGAGCAGTACTTC. Translation: CASSLVSAGGSYEQYF.